The 4 T cell receptor beta chains reported below all come from one sample, sequenced in a study of glioma-infiltrating T cells. The iRepertoire nested amplicon-rescue multiplex PCR amplified TCR alpha and beta CDR3s from RNA. TCRdb re-called the multiplex PCR reads through MiXCR, storing one row per CDR3 protein. The data show about 99,000 distinct CDR3 sequences, about 30% seen once. The sample taken for sequencing was glioma tissue, nonneoplastic brain tissue, or PBMCs (not recorded which). The receptors come from a human donor with low-grade glioma or glioblastoma, undergoing nonglioma brain surgery, or in good health (not recorded which).

Concerning this clonotype: With a much larger clone just one base away, this may be a read error. The V and J genes are TRBV12-3 or TRBV12-4 and TRBJ1-5, with 10 bases aligning to TRBD1. CDR3 length: 14 amino acids. V trimming: 7 bases; J trimming: 6 bases; junction bases outside the gene matches: 6. Here the CDR3 DNA reads TGTGCCAGCAAGGGGACAGGGGACGGTCAGCCCCAGCATTTT. Translating gives CASKGTGDGQPQHF.

This clonotype showed up just a few times. The CDR3 coding sequence is TGTGCCAGCAGCTTAGTACAGGCCCAAGGCTACACCTTC. Translating it yields CASSLVQAQGYTF. The chain has TRBV7-9 and TRBJ1-2, with D perhaps matching TRBD1 (5 bases). This CDR3 contains 13 residues. Trimming cost V 1 base and J 8 bases, with 11 bases left between them. Per the germline V gene, CDR1 is SEHNR and CDR2 is FQNEAQ (reference sequence).

V gene TRBV7-3 combines with J gene TRBJ2-7; D assignment may be TRBD1 or TRBD2 (5 bases each). The V gene's germline CDR1 is SGHTA and CDR2 FQGTGA. V lost 0 bases to trimming and J lost 7 bases, with 19 bases between them. This CDR3 spans 16 amino acids. The CDR3 spells CASSLTASGPSREQYF. CDR3 coding DNA: TGTGCCAGCAGCTTAACCGCTTCGGGACCCTCCCGAGAGCAGTACTTC.

The gene calls are TRBV7-9 and TRBJ1-1, with 8 nucleotides matching TRBD1. In germline, CDR1 is SEHNR, CDR2 FQNEAQ (reference sequence). The V gene end was trimmed by 4 bases and the J gene end by 1 base; junction bases not matched to a gene: 5. The CDR3 contains 15 residues. The DNA for the CDR3 is TGTGCCAGCAGCTGGTCAGGGGGCCAGAACACTGAAGCTTTCTTT. It translates to CASSWSGGQNTEAFF.